This TCR beta chain was obtained from a study of T cells in Graves' hyperthyroidism and ophthalmopathy. Broader study findings: The model identified upcoming ophthalmopathy a median approximately six months ahead of onset.

Regions amplified from RNA transcripts were the TCR beta CDR3 regions. An initial round of RT-PCR targeting the TCR CDR3 relied on the HTBI primer set. TCRdb processed the multiplex PCR reads anew with MiXCR; each CDR3 protein has one entry. Of over 500,000 distinct CDR3 sequences in the sample, 46% were seen once. Points on this clonotype: Its cognate antigen is unknown. This clone may be a read error of a much larger clone one base away.

Diagnoses rested on clinical symptoms, serum thyroxine and TRAb, thyroid ultrasound and orbital computed tomography. The sample was peripheral blood or thyroid tissue (not recorded which). The clonotype was recovered from an adult woman with Graves' disease, either hyperthyroidism or ophthalmopathy (not recorded which).

The CDR3 region is CAGSYWTNQPQHF. The CDR3 coding sequence is TGTGCCGGCAGCTACTGGACCAATCAGCCCCAGCATTTT. This rearrangement joins TRBV7-9 to TRBJ1-5; D uncertain. In germline, CDR1 is SEHNR, CDR2 FQNEAQ (reference sequence). The CDR3 is made up of 13 amino acids. The entire variable domain, with the rest obtained from reference TRBV7-9 and TRBJ1-5, is as follows: DTGVSQNPRHKITKRGQNVTFRCDPISEHNRLYWYRQTLGQGPEFLTYFQNEAQLEKSRLLSDRFSAERPKGSFSTLEIQRTEQGDSAMYLCAGSYWTNQPQHFGDGTRLSIL.